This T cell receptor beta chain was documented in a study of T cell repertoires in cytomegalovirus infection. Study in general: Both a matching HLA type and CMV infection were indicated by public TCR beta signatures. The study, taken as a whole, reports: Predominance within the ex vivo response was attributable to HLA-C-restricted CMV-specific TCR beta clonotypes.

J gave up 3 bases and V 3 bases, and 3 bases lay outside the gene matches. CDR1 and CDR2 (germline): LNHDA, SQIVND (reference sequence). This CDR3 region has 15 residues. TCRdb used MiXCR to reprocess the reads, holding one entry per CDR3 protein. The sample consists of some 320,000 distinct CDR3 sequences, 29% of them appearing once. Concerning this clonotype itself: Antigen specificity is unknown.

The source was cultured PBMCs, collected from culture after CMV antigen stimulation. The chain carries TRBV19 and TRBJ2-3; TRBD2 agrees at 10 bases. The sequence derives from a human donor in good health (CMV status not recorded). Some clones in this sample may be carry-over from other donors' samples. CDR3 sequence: CASSMLAGATDTQYF. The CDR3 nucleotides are TGTGCCAGTAGTATGCTAGCGGGAGCGACAGATACGCAGTATTTT.